The source of this T cell receptor beta chain is a study of persistence of HIV-infected CD4 T cells. The stimulus was an HIV-1 Gag 15-mer peptide pool, about 1 ug/peptide/mL. Memory cells lacking CD40L and CD69 with high CD45RO were sorted. J gave up 9 bases and V 3 bases, and 10 bases lay outside the gene matches. This CDR3 has 14 amino acids. Looked up from germline, CDR1 is SGHRS and CDR2 is YFSETQ. This clone was seen once. Its specificity is not known. This was the immunoSEQ version 4 assay in survey mode. The repertoire was sequenced with immunoSEQ multiplex PCR; TCRdb's copy has only in-frame clones and lacks some. Found here are 50,000 to 65,000 clones, less than 85% of them singletons; the top ten hold about 1.8%.

The TCR originated in an adult man with HIV who was CMV-seropositive. The chain uses TRBV5-1 and TRBJ2-7, with TRBD1 identical over 9 bases. Specimen: CD4+ T cells sorted from PBMCs after approximately 19-hour stimulation, collected from a patient who received antiretroviral therapy. The CDR3 bases are TGCGCCAGCAGCTCAGATGGACAGGGGCGTGGGCAGTACTTC. Encoded protein: CASSSDGQGRGQYF.